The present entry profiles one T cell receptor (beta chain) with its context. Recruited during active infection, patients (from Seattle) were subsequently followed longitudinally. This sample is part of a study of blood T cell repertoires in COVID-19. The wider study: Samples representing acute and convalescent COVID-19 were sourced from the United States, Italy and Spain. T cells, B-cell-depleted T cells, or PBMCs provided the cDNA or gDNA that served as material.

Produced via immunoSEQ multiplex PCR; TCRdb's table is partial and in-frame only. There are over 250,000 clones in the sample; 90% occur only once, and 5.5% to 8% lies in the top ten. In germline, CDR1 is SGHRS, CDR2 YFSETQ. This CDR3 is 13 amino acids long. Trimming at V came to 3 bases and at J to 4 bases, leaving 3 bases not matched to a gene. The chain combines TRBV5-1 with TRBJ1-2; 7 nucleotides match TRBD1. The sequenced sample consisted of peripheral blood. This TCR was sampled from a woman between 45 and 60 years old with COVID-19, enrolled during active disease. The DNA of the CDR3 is TGCGCCAGCAGCTCCGGACAGGCCTATGGCTACACCTTC. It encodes CASSSGQAYGYTF. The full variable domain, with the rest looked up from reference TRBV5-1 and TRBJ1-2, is KAGVTQTPRYLIKTRGQQVTLSCSPISGHRSVSWYQQTPGQGLQFLFEYFSETQRNKGNFPGRFSGRQFSNSRSEMNVSTLELGDSALYLCASSSGQAYGYTFGSGTRLTVV.